The present entry profiles one TCR beta chain with its context. Its antigen is as yet unknown. A clone one base away is much larger, so this may be a read error. It was from roughly 20-30 mg of unsorted bulk tissue that RNA and DNA were co-extracted. This specimen comes from a study of tumor-infiltrating lymphocytes in primary liver carcinoma. General observations from the study: Tumor region pairs shared more overlap than did tumor-adjacent and tumor-blood pairs.

The germline V gene encodes CDR1 MNHNY and CDR2 SVGAGI (reference sequence). This CDR3 has 14 residues. The researchers produced TCR beta cDNA from around 500 ng total RNA with a constant-region primer. Three nested multiplex PCR rounds, a slightly modified ARM-PCR method, built the TCR beta libraries. Amplification in the first two PCR rounds was performed using TRBV1-TRBV30 forward primers and a C-beta reverse primer for around 9 cycles each. From the multiplex PCR reads, TCRdb called clonotypes with MiXCR, one entry per CDR3 protein. The sample gives roughly 120,000 distinct CDR3 sequences, approximately 70% of which show up once; 7% to 10% is in the top ten.

The chain uses TRBV6-6 and TRBJ2-7; weak D call: TRBD1 (5 bases). The sequence was obtained from a woman aged 60 to 75 with primary liver carcinoma and hepatitis B virus infection. Sequencing was performed on liver tumor tissue from sampling region 1. Indicated subset: tumor region T1, superior pole. This CDR3 is CANSYDSGMYEQYF. The CDR3 DNA reads TGTGCCAACAGTTACGATTCAGGGATGTACGAGCAGTACTTC.